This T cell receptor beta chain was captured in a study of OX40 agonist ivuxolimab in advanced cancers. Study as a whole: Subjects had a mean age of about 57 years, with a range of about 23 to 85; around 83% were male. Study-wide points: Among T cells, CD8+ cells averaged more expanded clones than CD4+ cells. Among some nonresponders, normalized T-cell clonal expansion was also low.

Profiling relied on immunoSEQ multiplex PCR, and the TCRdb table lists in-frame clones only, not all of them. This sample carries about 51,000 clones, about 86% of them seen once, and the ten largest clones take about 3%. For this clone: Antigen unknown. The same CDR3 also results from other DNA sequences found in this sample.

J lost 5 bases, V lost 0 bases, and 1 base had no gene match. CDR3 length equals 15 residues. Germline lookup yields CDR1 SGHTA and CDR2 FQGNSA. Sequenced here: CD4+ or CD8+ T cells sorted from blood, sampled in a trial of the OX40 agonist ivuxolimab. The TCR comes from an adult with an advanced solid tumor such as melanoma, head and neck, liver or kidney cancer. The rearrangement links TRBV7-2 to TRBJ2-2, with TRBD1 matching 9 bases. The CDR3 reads CASSLAGTGTGELFF. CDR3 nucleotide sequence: TGTGCCAGCAGCTTAGCCGGGACAGGGACCGGGGAGCTGTTTTTT.